Shown below are 21 T cell receptor beta chains from a single sample sequenced in a study of STAT5B mutations in CD4+ large granular lymphocyte leukemia. Method: immunoSEQ multiplex PCR; TCRdb's copy keeps in-frame clones and lacks some. This sample carries 40,000 to 55,000 clones, about four fifths of them seen once, and the ten largest clones take less than 0.4%. Sequences were obtained from CD4+ T cells from blood buffy coats. Source of these receptors: a human donor in good health.

J is TRBJ1-3 and V is TRBV11-2, with unresolved D. The germline gives CDR1 SGHAT, CDR2 FQNNGV. Trimming shortened V by 5 bases and J by 9 bases, and 20 bases separated the two germline ends. The CDR3 extends over 15 amino acids. CDR3 in amino acids: CASSPTGRTEITIYF. In nucleotides, the CDR3 is TGTGCCAGCAGCCCAACGGGCCGGACGGAAATCACCATATATTTT.

This clone showed up just a few times. The chain uses TRBV12-2 and TRBJ1-5. TRBV12-2 is a known pseudogene. The CDR3 loop spans 15 amino acids. The CDR3: CASRLATDSNQPQHF. CDR3 bases: TGTGCAAGTCGCTTAGCCACCGATAGCAATCAGCCCCAGCATTTT.

The rearrangement joins TRBV7-3 to TRBJ2-1, with 9 positions matching TRBD2. Germline assignment: CDR1 SGHTA and CDR2 FQGTGA. This CDR3 has 15 residues. V was pared by 0 bases and J by 7 bases, with 4 bases of the junction left unmatched. CDR3 DNA: TGTGCCAGCAGCTTAACCGGGACTAGCAGGAATGAGCAGTTCTTC. Its protein product is CASSLTGTSRNEQFF.

The chain carries TRBV11-2 and TRBJ2-1; no firm D call. With 0 bases removed from V and 4 bases from J, the gap between germline ends came to 7 bases. The CDR3 length is 14 residues. Germline assignment: CDR1 SGHAT and CDR2 FQNNGV. CDR3 protein: CASSLEGGYNEQFF. The CDR3 DNA reads TGTGCCAGCAGCTTAGAAGGTGGATACAATGAGCAGTTCTTC.

This clone was counted a few times. CDR3 in amino acids: CASSEQGSNQPQHF. The CDR3 DNA sequence: TGTGCCAGCAGTGAGCAGGGCAGCAATCAGCCCCAGCATTTT. This chain links TRBV6-4 with TRBJ1-5, with D maybe TRBD1 (5 bases). The CDR3 spans 14 residues. The germline V and J ends were trimmed by 3 bases and 1 base, with 7 bases remaining between them. CDR1 and CDR2 (germline): MRHNA, SNTAGT.

This rearrangement joins TRBV6-4 to TRBJ2-1; TRBD2 agrees at 10 bases. Germline V gene sequence: CDR1 MRHNA, CDR2 SNTAGT. This CDR3 is built from 15 residues. With 5 bases clipped from V and 4 bases from J, the junction kept 5 bases outside the gene matches. The DNA for the CDR3 is TGTGCCAGCAGTTCCGGGACTAGCGTATACAATGAGCAGTTCTTC. It encodes CASSSGTSVYNEQFF.

The rearrangement joins TRBV5-4 to TRBJ2-4; either TRBD1 or TRBD2 may supply D (6 bases each). CDR1 and CDR2 from the germline V gene are SGHNT and YYREEE (reference sequence). The CDR3 totals 17 residues. Trimming took 0 bases from V and 5 from J, leaving 18 bases between them. The CDR3 coding sequence is TGTGCCAGCAGCTTGGTTGCGGGATACAGGGCCGAAAACATTCAGTACTTC. It codes for CASSLVAGYRAENIQYF.

The chain joins TRBV7-8 to TRBJ2-1; D tentatively fits TRBD1 or TRBD2 (5 bases each). CDR1 SGHVS and CDR2 FQNEAQ come from the germline V gene. V was clipped by 2 bases and J by 1 base, with 15 bases between them. The CDR3 loop spans 17 amino acids. The CDR3 nucleotides are TGTGCCAGCAGCTTACACGCCCCGAGGGGTTCCTACAATGAGCAGTTCTTC. This sequence encodes CASSLHAPRGSYNEQFF.

V usage is TRBV6-4 and J usage is TRBJ1-6; 9 nucleotides line up with TRBD1. The length of the CDR3 is 19 residues. Losses at the gene ends were 1 base for V and 6 bases for J; bases not matched to a gene: 13. The germline V gene encodes CDR1 MRHNA and CDR2 SNTAGT. The DNA for the CDR3 is TGTGCCAGCAGTGACTGGGGGACAGGGCATTCTGAGGCTAATTCACCCCTCCACTTT. It encodes CASSDWGTGHSEANSPLHF.

The chain uses TRBV2 and TRBJ2-7; D gene uncertain. The germline CDR1 and CDR2 sequences are SNHLY and FYNNEI. The CDR3 is 14 amino acids. V lost 6 bases to trimming and J lost 0 bases, with 12 bases between them. CDR3 nucleotides: TGTGCCAGCAGCTTCAATATATTCTCCTACGAGCAGTACTTC. It is translated as CASSFNIFSYEQYF.

This chain links TRBV4-1 with TRBJ1-3, with 7 bases that match TRBD1. Germline CDR1 and CDR2: MGHRA and YSYEKL. This CDR3 contains 17 residues. Unmatched junction bases numbered 9, after V lost 1 base and J lost 3 bases. The CDR3 nucleotides read TGCGCCAGCAGCCAAGGAGCCCAGGACAGGCGTGGAAACACCATATATTTT. This encodes CASSQGAQDRRGNTIYF.

This clone came up a few times. This chain uses TRBV4-1 with TRBJ1-2; D may be TRBD1 (5 bases). V shed 1 base and J shed 0 bases, with 9 bases lying between them. CDR1 is MGHRA and CDR2 is YSYEKL in the germline V gene. The CDR3 contains 15 residues. This CDR3 reads CASSQGDRANYGYTF. CDR3 nucleotides: TGCGCCAGCAGCCAAGGCGACAGAGCTAACTATGGCTACACCTTC.

In this sample, this clone turned up once. The rearrangement links TRBV2 to TRBJ1-2; 8 bases fit TRBD1. Germline V gives CDR1 SNHLY, CDR2 FYNNEI. Trimming removed 6 bases from V and 8 bases from J; junction bases left unmatched: 5. The CDR3 consists of 12 residues. The CDR3 spells CASRGQGLGYTF. CDR3 sequence (DNA): TGTGCCAGCAGAGGACAGGGCTTAGGCTACACCTTC.

This CDR3 is CASRRTGGPEAFF. The CDR3 nucleotides are TGTGCCAGCAGAAGGACAGGGGGCCCTGAAGCTTTCTTT. V gene TRBV5-6 combines with J gene TRBJ1-1, with 11 bases fitting TRBD1. The junction had 3 bases not matched to a gene; V was cut back by 5 bases and J by 6 bases. Germline CDR1 reads SGHDT; CDR2 reads YYEEEE. The CDR3 is 13 residues long. Filled out from reference TRBV5-6 and TRBJ1-1, the complete variable domain reads DAGVTQSPTHLIKTRGQQVTLRCSPKSGHDTVSWYQQALGQGPQFIFQYYEEEERQRGNFPDRFSGHQFPNYSSELNVNALLLGDSALYLCASRRTGGPEAFFGQGTRLTVV.

The gene calls are TRBV11-1 and TRBJ2-7, with a tentative D call TRBD2 (5 bases). Germline V gene lookup returns CDR1 SGHAT and CDR2 FQDESV (reference sequence). The CDR3 consists of 15 residues. V was cut by 1 base and J by 2 bases, with 12 bases left in between. This CDR3 is CASSLGRAATYEQYF. The DNA of the CDR3 is TGTGCCAGCAGCTTAGGGAGAGCGGCGACCTACGAGCAGTACTTC. Using reference TRBV11-1 and TRBJ2-7 for the parts outside the CDR3, the full variable domain is EAEVAQSPRYKITEKSQAVAFWCDPISGHATLYWYRQILGQGPELLVQFQDESVVDDSQLPKDRFSAERLKGVDSTLKIQPAELGDSAMYLCASSLGRAATYEQYFGPGTRLTVT.

The chain combines TRBV19 with TRBJ2-7; the match to TRBD2 covers 10 bases. Germline assignment: CDR1 LNHDA and CDR2 SQIVND (reference sequence). The CDR3 runs 15 residues. J gave up 1 base and V 4 bases, and 4 bases lay outside the gene matches. CDR3 amino acids: CASSKEREGSYEQYF. CDR3 in DNA: TGTGCCAGTAGTAAGGAGCGGGAGGGGTCCTACGAGCAGTACTTC.

This sequence joins TRBV6-4 and TRBJ2-3; D is tentatively TRBD1 or TRBD2 (5 bases each). There are 13 residues in the CDR3. Trimming stripped 6 bases from V and 3 bases from J, with 10 bases between. CDR1 MRHNA and CDR2 SNTAGT come from the germline V gene. This CDR3 reads CASSQGETDTQYF. CDR3 DNA: TGTGCCAGCAGCCAGGGAGAAACAGATACGCAGTATTTT.

This sequence joins TRBV10-2 and TRBJ2-5, with D perhaps given as TRBD1 or TRBD2 (6 bases each). Germline CDR1 is WSHSY and CDR2 is SAAADI. Trimming took off 0 bases at V and 1 base at J, with 15 bases between the two ends. This CDR3 is built from 17 residues. CDR3 protein: CASSESAEGGGQETQYF. The CDR3 bases are TGCGCCAGCAGTGAGTCCGCCGAGGGGGGCGGCCAAGAGACCCAGTACTTC.

The chain combines TRBV6-5 with TRBJ2-7, with D maybe TRBD2 (6 bases). The CDR3 sequence is 15 residues long. Germline CDR1 reads MNHEY; CDR2 reads SVGAGI. Trimming took 4 bases from V and 4 from J, leaving 17 bases between them. CDR3 DNA: TGTGCCAGCAGTTTTGAGGCGGGGAGCCCTTACGAGCAGTACTTC. Translated, it gives CASSFEAGSPYEQYF.

The chain employs TRBV11-2 and TRBJ2-1; D may be TRBD1 (5 bases). The CDR3 totals 16 residues. The V and J ends lost 5 bases and 7 bases respectively, with 21 bases between them. Germline V lookup: CDR1 SGHAT, CDR2 FQNNGV. The CDR3, as DNA: TGTGCCAGCAGCCCACCATCCGTAGGGGCCAAGAATGAGCAGTTCTTC. This encodes CASSPPSVGAKNEQFF.

This clone was picked up one time. This chain connects TRBV29-1 to TRBJ2-2, with D possibly being TRBD1 (6 bases). CDR1 SQVTM and CDR2 ANQGSEA come from the germline V gene. The CDR3 is 13 residues long. V was trimmed by 6 bases and J by 6 bases, leaving 14 bases between them. The CDR3, as DNA: TGCAGCGTGGCCCACAGGGTTCCCGGGGAGCTGTTTTTT. Its protein product is CSVAHRVPGELFF.